This TCR beta chain was obtained from a study of blood T cell repertoires in COVID-19. As for the study in general: T cells, B-cell-depleted T cells, or PBMCs provided the cDNA or gDNA that served as material.

The V gene end was trimmed by 3 bases and the J gene end by 4 bases; junction bases not matched to a gene: 5. This CDR3 has 15 residues. Looked up from germline, CDR1 is SGHVS and CDR2 is FQNEAQ. In the study's own analysis: Nucleated cell number was recorded as an estimate derived from reference gene primer amplification. Profiling relied on immunoSEQ multiplex PCR, and the TCRdb table lists in-frame clones only, not all of them. V, J and clone size derive from that table, while D and trimming were established from the DNA sequence. The table has 55,000 to 75,000 clones, 82% seen once; the top ten hold roughly 15%.

The chain uses TRBV7-8 and TRBJ2-5; 10 nucleotides agree with TRBD1. This clonotype was sampled from a man older than 75 with active COVID-19. Sequenced input: peripheral blood. CDR3 amino acids: CASSLRDRGSETQYF. In DNA form, the CDR3 reads TGTGCCAGCAGCTTGAGGGACAGGGGATCAGAGACCCAGTACTTC.